The 14 T cell receptor beta chains below come from one sample, sequenced in a study of blood T cell repertoires in COVID-19. The assay was immunoSEQ multiplex PCR, and TCRdb's table has in-frame clones only and misses some. The sample consists of approximately 150,000 clones, about nine tenths of them appearing once. The sequencing sample was made of peripheral blood. Receptor source: a man aged 80 or over with acute or convalescent COVID-19.

The rearrangement links TRBV11-2 to TRBJ2-7; D not certain. The CDR3 extends over 14 amino acids. The germline V gene has CDR1 SGHAT and CDR2 FQNNGV. With 5 bases removed from V and 6 bases from J, the gap between germline ends came to 17 bases. CDR3 coding DNA: TGTGCCAGCAGCCCCCCGCATGCCTACCGCGAGCAGTACTTC. This encodes CASSPPHAYREQYF.

The V and J genes are TRBV2 and TRBJ2-5, with D possibly matching TRBD1 (6 bases). The germline V gene encodes CDR1 SNHLY and CDR2 FYNNEI. CDR3 size: 16 residues. The germline V and J ends were trimmed by 5 bases and 5 bases, with 21 bases remaining between them. For the CDR3, the DNA is TGTGCCAGCAGTAACGACAGGCAACTTAAAGGGGAGACCCAGTACTTC. Its protein product is CASSNDRQLKGETQYF.

The V gene is TRBV5-1, the J gene TRBJ2-7, with TRBD1 matching 11 bases. Germline-derived CDR1 and CDR2 are SGHRS and YFSETQ. V dropped 1 base and J dropped 2; count of bases not matched to a gene: 2. The CDR3 extends over 15 amino acids. CDR3 loop: CASSLRTGGTYEQYF. For the CDR3, the DNA is TGCGCCAGCAGCTTGAGGACAGGGGGCACCTACGAGCAGTACTTC.

The rearrangement uses TRBV3-1 (or the pseudogene TRBV3-2) and TRBJ1-4; D not certain. Germline V CDR1 and CDR2: LGHDT, YNNKEL (reference sequence). Trimming left V 7 bases short and J 10 bases short, with 19 bases between. The CDR3 runs 14 residues. The CDR3 DNA reads as TGTGCCAGCACCACTGGAGTCGGATCGGCAAAACTGTTTTTT. Protein product: CASTTGVGSAKLFF.

The V and J genes are TRBV5-1 and TRBJ1-1, with TRBD1 as a possible D gene (6 bases). CDR3 size: 15 residues. V was cut by 0 bases and J by 2 bases, with 11 bases left in between. Looked up from germline, CDR1 is SGHRS and CDR2 is YFSETQ. The CDR3 nucleotides are TGCGCCAGCAGCTTGGAGGGGACAAGAAACACTGAAGCTTTCTTT. Its protein product is CASSLEGTRNTEAFF. The variable domain in full, completed from reference TRBV5-1 and TRBJ1-1, reads KAGVTQTPRYLIKTRGQQVTLSCSPISGHRSVSWYQQTPGQGLQFLFEYFSETQRNKGNFPGRFSGRQFSNSRSEMNVSTLELGDSALYLCASSLEGTRNTEAFFGQGTRLTVV.

CDR3 protein: CASSQQGNAYNSPLHF. The CDR3 DNA sequence: TGCGCCAGCAGCCAACAGGGGAACGCCTATAATTCACCCCTCCACTTT. The chain carries TRBV4-1 and TRBJ1-6; D is perhaps TRBD1 (6 bases). Germline CDR1 MGHRA, CDR2 YSYEKL. Trimming pared 2 bases from V and 2 bases from J, leaving 10 bases between. The CDR3 spans 16 residues.

The rearrangement joins TRBV5-1 to TRBJ2-7; TRBD1 is a possible D gene (6 bases). The CDR3 sequence is 16 residues long. Germline V gene sequence: CDR1 SGHRS, CDR2 YFSETQ. Trimming took off 0 bases at V and 0 bases at J, with 13 bases between the two ends. CDR3 protein: CASSLVGTLVSYEQYF. CDR3 nucleotide sequence: TGCGCCAGCAGCTTGGTAGGGACACTCGTCTCCTACGAGCAGTACTTC.

CDR3 protein: CAITAGLADSYEQYF. The CDR3 bases are TGTGCCATCACCGCGGGACTAGCGGACTCCTACGAGCAGTACTTC. The rearrangement links TRBV10-3 to TRBJ2-7, with TRBD2 matching over 11 bases. Germline CDR1 and CDR2: ENHRY and SYGVKD. V lost 7 bases to trimming and J lost 0 bases; unmatched junction nucleotides: 5. The CDR3 extends over 15 amino acids.

CDR3 protein: CASSQGHTDIQYF. The CDR3 bases are TGTGCCAGCAGCCAGGGCCACACGGACATTCAGTACTTC. This chain connects TRBV7-3 to TRBJ2-4; tentatively, D is TRBD1 (5 bases). Trimming took 5 bases from V and 8 from J, leaving 13 bases between them. Germline V gives CDR1 SGHTA, CDR2 FQGTGA. CDR3 length: 13 residues.

The chain is built from TRBV27 and TRBJ1-6; D is unresolved. Germline V gene lookup returns CDR1 MNHEY and CDR2 SMNVEV (reference sequence). The V gene lost 7 bases and the J gene lost 5 bases, with 15 bases spanning the gap. The CDR3 has 15 amino acids. CDR3 coding DNA: TGTGCCAGCACCGGGCGGGAGACCGATAATTCACCCCTCCACTTT. Residues: CASTGRETDNSPLHF.

The chain carries TRBV27 and TRBJ2-1; 8 bases fit TRBD2. This CDR3 spans 15 amino acids. The V and J ends lost 6 bases and 1 base, in that order; junction bases with no gene match: 5. Germline CDR1 MNHEY, CDR2 SMNVEV (reference sequence). The CDR3 nucleotides are TGTGCCAGCAGCGTGGGACTAGGGTCCTACAATGAGCAGTTCTTC. It translates to CASSVGLGSYNEQFF.

The genes are TRBV5-1 and TRBJ2-1, with 10 bases fitting TRBD2. Germline lookup yields CDR1 SGHRS and CDR2 YFSETQ. With V trimmed by 1 base and J by 7 bases, 5 bases remained unmatched. CDR3 length equals 15 residues. CDR3 loop: CASSLRAGGRNEQFF. DNA of the CDR3: TGCGCCAGCAGCTTGAGAGCGGGGGGGAGAAATGAGCAGTTCTTC. The whole variable domain, filled in from reference TRBV5-1 and TRBJ2-1, reads KAGVTQTPRYLIKTRGQQVTLSCSPISGHRSVSWYQQTPGQGLQFLFEYFSETQRNKGNFPGRFSGRQFSNSRSEMNVSTLELGDSALYLCASSLRAGGRNEQFFGPGTRLTVL.

The chain links TRBV5-1 to TRBJ2-5; perhaps TRBD2 as D (6 bases). Germline V gene lookup returns CDR1 SGHRS and CDR2 YFSETQ. The CDR3 consists of 14 residues. V lost 5 bases and J lost 2, with 13 bases in between. In nucleotides, the CDR3 is TGCGCCAGCAGTACCCCGGGACTTCAAGAGACCCAGTACTTC. This sequence encodes CASSTPGLQETQYF.

This clone appeared a single time. The chain is built from TRBV10-2 and TRBJ2-7; tentative D call: TRBD2 (6 bases). Germline V gene lookup returns CDR1 WSHSY and CDR2 SAAADI. V gave up 6 bases and J gave up 3 bases, with 15 bases separating them. There are 14 residues in the CDR3. The CDR3 is CASRDNRDFYEQYF. The CDR3 DNA reads TGCGCCAGCAGGGACAACCGGGACTTCTACGAGCAGTACTTC.